The next 7 T cell receptor beta chains were all read from a single sample in a study of human T cells and chemical hapten exposure. TCRdb re-called the RACE reads with MiXCR, one entry per CDR3 protein. In the table there are roughly 89,000 distinct CDR3 sequences, under 13% of which are singletons. Time point noted: patch test 3, about 24 weeks after DPC sensitization. The sample's treatment: therapeutic diphenylcyclopropenone sensitization with weekly scalp DPC. The sample consisted of whole blood, taken in connection with sensitization to the hapten diphenylcyclopropenone (DPC). Source of these receptors: a woman aged 30 to 39 with alopecia areata. Some clones in this sample may be carry-over from other donors' samples.

This clonotype was counted ten times or more. The rearrangement uses TRBV30 and TRBJ1-1; 8 nucleotides agree with TRBD1. Germline trimming cut 0 bases from V and 5 bases from J; bases unmatched to any gene: 14. This CDR3 region has 17 residues. The germline V gene encodes CDR1 GTSNPN and CDR2 SVGIG (reference sequence). CDR3 loop: CAWSVSRTGRFQTEAFF. In DNA form, the CDR3 reads TGTGCCTGGAGTGTATCCAGGACAGGGCGTTTTCAGACTGAAGCTTTCTTT.

In this sample, this clonotype turned up a few times. The chain joins TRBV29-1 to TRBJ2-5; D perhaps matches TRBD2 (7 bases). The germline V gene has CDR1 SQVTM and CDR2 ANQGSEA. Trimming cost V 5 bases and J 5 bases, with 12 bases left between them. The CDR3 is 12 residues long. The CDR3 spells CSVRGGSETQYF. CDR3 DNA sequence: TGCAGCGTTCGCGGGGGCTCGGAGACCCAGTACTTC.

At least ten counts were recorded for this clonotype. The chain carries TRBV29-1 and TRBJ1-4; TRBD1 is a possible D gene (5 bases). The CDR3 has 13 residues. The V and J ends lost 3 bases and 10 bases respectively, with 15 bases between them. Germline CDR1 and CDR2: SQVTM and ANQGSEA. The DNA of the CDR3 is TGCAGCGTTGAGGAGGACATTCCGTTAAAACTGTTTTTT. Amino acids: CSVEEDIPLKLFF.

This clonotype has a count of ten or more. The chain recombines TRBV20-1 with TRBJ1-5; TRBD1 might be the D (6 bases). CDR1 DFQATT and CDR2 SNEGSKA come from the germline V gene (reference sequence). This CDR3 is built from 13 residues. The V gene lost 5 bases and the J gene lost 2 bases, with 10 bases spanning the gap. The chain's CDR3 is CSAPEGGNQPQHF. CDR3 DNA: TGCAGTGCTCCCGAGGGGGGCAATCAGCCCCAGCATTTT.

V is TRBV7-9 and J is TRBJ2-1, with 12 bases that match TRBD1. V trimming: 5 bases; J trimming: 9 bases; junction bases outside the gene matches: 11. CDR1 SEHNR and CDR2 FQNEAQ come from the germline V gene (reference sequence). The CDR3 totals 16 residues. The CDR3 bases are TGTGCCAGCAGCGCGGGAGCCGGGACAGGGGGCTCTGAGCAGTTCTTC. Protein product: CASSAGAGTGGSEQFF.

This clonotype turned up a few times. The chain has TRBV12-5 and TRBJ2-1, with 8 bases identical to TRBD2. The junction had 8 bases not matched to a gene; V was cut back by 6 bases and J by 10 bases. The CDR3 spans 13 residues. The germline CDR1 and CDR2 sequences are LGHNT and FRNRAP. As DNA, the CDR3 is TGTGCTAGTGGCAGTAGCGGGATGAAGGAGCAGTTCTTC. Translating gives CASGSSGMKEQFF.

This clonotype showed up many times. The rearrangement uses TRBV2 and TRBJ2-5; 7 bases match TRBD2. Losses at the gene ends were 7 bases for V and 4 bases for J; bases not matched to a gene: 9. Germline-derived CDR1 and CDR2 are SNHLY and FYNNEI. The CDR3 covers 14 residues. CDR3 loop: CASTPGGGGETQYF. In DNA, the CDR3 is TGTGCCAGCACCCCGGGAGGAGGAGGAGAGACCCAGTACTTC. The variable domain in full, completed from reference TRBV2 and TRBJ2-5, reads EPEVTQTPSHQVTQMGQEVILRCVPISNHLYFYWYRQILGQKVEFLVSFYNNEISEKSEIFDDQFSVERPDGSNFTLKIRSTKLEDSAMYFCASTPGGGGETQYFGPGTRLLVL.